Described below is a single TCR beta chain sequence and its context. Genomic DNA from each subset was divided evenly over several immunoSEQ plates. Clones were sequenced by immunoSEQ multiplex PCR, and TCRdb holds only the in-frame ones, with some missing. The top ten clones hold approximately 0.41% of a sample with 2,500,000 or so clones, roughly 92% of them seen once. Caucasian adults residing in Nashville, Tennessee made up all the donors. The CD4+ fraction was divided into a CD45RA+ naive subset and a CD45RA-negative memory subset. The sample is drawn from a study of shared clonotypes between healthy human individuals. The sample consisted of naive CD4+ T cells from PBMCs. Subset in this sample: CD45RA+ positively selected. The clonotype originates from a man younger than 35 in good health. Some clones in this sample may be carry-over from other donors' samples.

CDR3 region: CASSLIRNEKLFF. CDR3 sequence (DNA): TGTGCCAGCAGCTTAATCAGGAATGAAAAACTGTTTTTT. This chain connects TRBV7-9 to TRBJ1-4; no clear D. The germline V gene has CDR1 SEHNR and CDR2 FQNEAQ (reference sequence). This CDR3 region has 13 residues. V lost 2 bases, J lost 5 bases, and 6 bases lay in between.